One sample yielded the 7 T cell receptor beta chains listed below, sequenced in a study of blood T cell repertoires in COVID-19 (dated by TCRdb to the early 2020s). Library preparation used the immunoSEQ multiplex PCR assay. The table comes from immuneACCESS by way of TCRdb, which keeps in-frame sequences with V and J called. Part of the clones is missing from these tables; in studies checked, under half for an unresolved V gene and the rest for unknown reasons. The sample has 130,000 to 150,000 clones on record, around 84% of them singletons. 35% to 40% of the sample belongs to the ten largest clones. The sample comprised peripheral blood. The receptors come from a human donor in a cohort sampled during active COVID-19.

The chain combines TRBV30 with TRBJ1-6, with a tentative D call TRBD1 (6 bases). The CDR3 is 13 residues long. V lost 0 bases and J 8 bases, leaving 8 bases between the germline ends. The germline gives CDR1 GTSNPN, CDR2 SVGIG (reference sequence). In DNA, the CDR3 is TGTGCCTGGAGTGTACAGGGAGATTCACCCCTCCACTTT. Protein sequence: CAWSVQGDSPLHF.

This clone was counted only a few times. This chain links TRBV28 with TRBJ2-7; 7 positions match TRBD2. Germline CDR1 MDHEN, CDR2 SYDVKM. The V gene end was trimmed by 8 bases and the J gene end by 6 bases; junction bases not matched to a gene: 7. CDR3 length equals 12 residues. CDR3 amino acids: CASGEGQFEQYF. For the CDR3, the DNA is TGTGCCAGCGGGGAGGGGCAATTCGAGCAGTACTTC.

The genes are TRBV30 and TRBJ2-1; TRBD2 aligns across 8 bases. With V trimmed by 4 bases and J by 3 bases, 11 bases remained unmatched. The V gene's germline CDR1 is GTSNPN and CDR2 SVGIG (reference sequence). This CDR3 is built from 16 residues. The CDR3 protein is CAWTLSPGGYYNEQFF. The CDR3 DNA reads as TGTGCCTGGACCCTCTCCCCGGGGGGGTACTACAATGAGCAGTTCTTC.

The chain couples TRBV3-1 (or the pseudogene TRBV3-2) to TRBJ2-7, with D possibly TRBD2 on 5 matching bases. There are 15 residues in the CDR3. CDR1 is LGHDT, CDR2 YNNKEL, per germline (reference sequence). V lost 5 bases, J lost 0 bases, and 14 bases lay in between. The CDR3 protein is CASSDKTGSSYEQYF. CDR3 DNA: TGTGCCAGCAGCGACAAGACGGGGAGCTCCTACGAGCAGTACTTC.

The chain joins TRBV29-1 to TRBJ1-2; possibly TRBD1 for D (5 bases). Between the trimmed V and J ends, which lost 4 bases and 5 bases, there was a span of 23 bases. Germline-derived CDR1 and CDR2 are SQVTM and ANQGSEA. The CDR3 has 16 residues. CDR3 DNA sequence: TGCAGCGTTGGTGCGGGGGTAACGAGCGGTGGATATGGCTACACCTTC. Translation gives CSVGAGVTSGGYGYTF.

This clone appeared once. This chain's CDR3 is CSAPGGDGYTF. The CDR3 bases are TGCAGTGCCCCGGGAGGGGATGGCTACACCTTC. J is TRBJ1-2 and V is TRBV20-1, with a tentative D call TRBD1 (5 bases). Germline lookup yields CDR1 DFQATT and CDR2 SNEGSKA (reference sequence). Trimming shortened V by 6 bases and J by 6 bases, and 11 bases separated the two germline ends. The CDR3 length is 11 residues.

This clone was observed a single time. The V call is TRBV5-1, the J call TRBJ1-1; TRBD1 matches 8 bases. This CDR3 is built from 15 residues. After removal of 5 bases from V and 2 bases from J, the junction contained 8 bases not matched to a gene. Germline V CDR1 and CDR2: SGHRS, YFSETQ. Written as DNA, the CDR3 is TGCGCCAGCAGGGGGACAGGTCGCAAAAACACTGAAGCTTTCTTT. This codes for CASRGTGRKNTEAFF.